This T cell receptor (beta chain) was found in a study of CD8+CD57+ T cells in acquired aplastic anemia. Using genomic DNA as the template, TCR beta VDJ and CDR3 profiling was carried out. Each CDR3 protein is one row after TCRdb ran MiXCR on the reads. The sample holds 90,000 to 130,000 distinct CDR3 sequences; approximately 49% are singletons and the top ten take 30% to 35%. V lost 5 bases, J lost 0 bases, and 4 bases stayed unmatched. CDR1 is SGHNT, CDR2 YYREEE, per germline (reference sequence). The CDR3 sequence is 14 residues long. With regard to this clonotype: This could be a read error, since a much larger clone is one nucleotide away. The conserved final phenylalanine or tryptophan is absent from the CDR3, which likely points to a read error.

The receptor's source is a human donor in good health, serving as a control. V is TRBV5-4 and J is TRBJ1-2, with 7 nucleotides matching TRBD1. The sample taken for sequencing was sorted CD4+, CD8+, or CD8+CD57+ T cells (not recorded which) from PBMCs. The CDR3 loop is CASSPGTANYGYTL. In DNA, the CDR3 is TGTGCCAGCAGTCCCGGGACAGCTAACTATGGCTACACCCTC.